This T cell receptor beta chain is drawn from a study of regulatory T cells in long-lasting Graves disease. HTBI primers from iRepertoire and Arm-PCR of CDR3 regions yielded the TCR beta libraries. Via MiXCR, TCRdb re-called the multiplex PCR reads, giving one row per CDR3 protein. The data contain about 420,000 distinct CDR3 sequences, less than 20% of them singletons. Described time point: newly diagnosed GD, antithyroid drugs for less than 3 months. RNA from PBMCs was the source of the TCR library. The source of the patients was an endocrinology department in Xi'an, China. This clonotype was detected only a few times. The junction and the germline gene differ at one end; a read error may be behind it. The CDR3 totals 13 residues. The germline V gene has CDR1 SEHNR and CDR2 FQNEAQ (reference sequence). Another study also made use of these data, one on T cells in Graves' hyperthyroidism and ophthalmopathy. That work adds: A set of HTBI primers served as the primers for a first-round RT-PCR of the TCR CDR3.

This receptor was taken from a woman aged 18 to 35 with Graves disease. V gene TRBV7-9 combines with J gene TRBJ1-2; 9 bases fit TRBD1. This material consisted of peripheral blood mononuclear cells (PBMCs), taken at new diagnosis, from a patient treated with antithyroid drugs. DNA of the CDR3: TGTGCCAGCAGCACGAGGACAGGGGCCGGCCGCCGCTTC. As protein: CASSTRTGAGRRF.